The T cell receptor (beta chain) described here comes from a study of blood T cell repertoires in COVID-19. Looking at the study overall: Samples taken during acute and convalescent COVID-19 were collected in the United States, Italy and Spain.

V was trimmed by 5 bases and J by 7 bases, leaving 11 bases between them. There are 12 residues in the CDR3. Germline V gene sequence: CDR1 LNHDA, CDR2 SQIVND (reference sequence). Generated by immunoSEQ multiplex PCR, the TCRdb table keeps only in-frame clones and is missing some. The sample carries some 320,000 clones, around 85% recorded once. The sequence derives from a woman in her twenties or thirties who had been exposed to COVID-19. Input material: PBMCs or T cells enriched from blood (not recorded which). The J gene is TRBJ1-2, the V gene TRBV19, with D tentatively TRBD1 (6 bases). The CDR3 loop reads CASSSSRGGYTF. The CDR3 nucleotides read TGTGCCAGTAGTTCTAGCAGGGGTGGCTACACCTTC. Combining the CDR3 with reference TRBV19 and TRBJ1-2 gives the whole variable domain DGGITQSPKYLFRKEGQNVTLSCEQNLNHDAMYWYRQDPGQGLRLIYYSQIVNDFQKGDIAEGYSVSREKKESFPLTVTSAQKNPTAFYLCASSSSRGGYTFGSGTRLTVV.